This T cell receptor beta chain was observed in a study of Ad26.COV2.S vaccination and SARS-CoV-2 variants. CDR1 and CDR2 from the germline V gene are SGHTA and FQGTGA. Trimming took off 2 bases at V and 4 bases at J, with 20 bases between the two ends. This CDR3 is 17 amino acids long. Specified treatment: some 19 received Ad26.COV2.S at low or high dose, single or two shots; 5 received placebo; per-sample allocation not given. Collection of the samples took place on day 63 after the first injection of vaccine or placebo. SARS-CoV-2 spike from the Wuhan strain was encoded by the vaccine, an Ad26 vector. Here immunoSEQ multiplex PCR was the method, and the copy in TCRdb shows in-frame clones only, minus some. The sample records hundreds of thousands of clones, approximately 83% being singletons.

The chain carries TRBV7-3 and TRBJ1-2; D is possibly TRBD1 (6 bases). The receptor was isolated from a person between 18 and 65 years old who received the Ad26.COV2.S COVID-19 vaccine or a placebo. Here the sequenced sample was peripheral blood, taken in a trial of Ad26.COV2.S vaccine versus placebo. CDR3 DNA: TGTGCCAGCAGCTTACGGGACAATGGGACCCCTAGCTATGGCTACACCTTC. It is translated as CASSLRDNGTPSYGYTF. Together with reference TRBV7-3 and TRBJ1-2, the CDR3 gives the full variable domain: GAGVSQTPSNKVTEKGKYVELRCDPISGHTALYWYRQSLGQGPEFLIYFQGTGAADDSGLPNDRFFAVRPEGSVSTLKIQRTERGDSAVYLCASSLRDNGTPSYGYTFGSGTRLTVV.